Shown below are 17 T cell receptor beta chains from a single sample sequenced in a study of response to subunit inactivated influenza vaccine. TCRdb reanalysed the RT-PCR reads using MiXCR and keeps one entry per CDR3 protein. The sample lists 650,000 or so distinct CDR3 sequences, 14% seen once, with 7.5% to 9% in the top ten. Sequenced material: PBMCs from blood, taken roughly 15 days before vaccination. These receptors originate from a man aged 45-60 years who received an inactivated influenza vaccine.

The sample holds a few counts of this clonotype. CDR3 in DNA: TGTGCTAGTGCTAGGGACGGCATGAACACTGAAGCTTTCTTT. Translating gives CASARDGMNTEAFF. This rearrangement joins TRBV12-5 to TRBJ1-1; tentative D call: TRBD1 (5 bases). Germline V lookup: CDR1 LGHNT, CDR2 FRNRAP. With 7 bases removed from V and 0 bases from J, the gap between germline ends came to 12 bases. The CDR3 totals 14 residues.

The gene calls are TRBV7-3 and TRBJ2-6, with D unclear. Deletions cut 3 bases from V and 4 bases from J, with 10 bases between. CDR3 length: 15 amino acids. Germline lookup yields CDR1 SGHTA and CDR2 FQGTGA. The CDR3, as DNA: TGTGCCAGCAGCTTTACGGGCTTCGGGGCCAACGTCCTGACTTTC. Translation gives CASSFTGFGANVLTF.

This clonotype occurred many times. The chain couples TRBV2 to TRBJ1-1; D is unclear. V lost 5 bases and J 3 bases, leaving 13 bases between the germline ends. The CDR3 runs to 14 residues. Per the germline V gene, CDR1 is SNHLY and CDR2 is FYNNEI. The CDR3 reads CASSQDGDYTEAFF. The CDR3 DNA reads TGTGCCAGCAGTCAAGACGGGGATTACACTGAAGCTTTCTTT.

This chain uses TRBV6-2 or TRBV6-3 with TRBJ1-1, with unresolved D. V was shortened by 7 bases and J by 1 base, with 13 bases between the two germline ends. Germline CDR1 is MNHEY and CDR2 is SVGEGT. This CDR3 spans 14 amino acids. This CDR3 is CASNRVARNTEAFF. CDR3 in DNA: TGTGCCAGCAACCGAGTAGCAAGGAACACTGAAGCTTTCTTT.

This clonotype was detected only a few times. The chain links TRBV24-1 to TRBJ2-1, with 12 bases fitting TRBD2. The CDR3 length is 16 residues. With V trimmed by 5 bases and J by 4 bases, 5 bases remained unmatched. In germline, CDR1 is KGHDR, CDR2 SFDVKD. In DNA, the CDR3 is TGTGCCACCAGTGTTCACGGGACTAGCGGGTACAATGAGCAGTTCTTC. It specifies CATSVHGTSGYNEQFF.

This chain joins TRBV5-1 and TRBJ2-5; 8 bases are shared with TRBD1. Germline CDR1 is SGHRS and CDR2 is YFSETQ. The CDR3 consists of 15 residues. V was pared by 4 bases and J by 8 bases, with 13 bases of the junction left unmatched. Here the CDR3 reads CASSAGGQGPQTQYF. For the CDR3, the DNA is TGCGCCAGCAGCGCAGGTGGACAGGGCCCCCAAACCCAGTACTTC.

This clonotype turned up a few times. The CDR3 spells CASSQAHLQEQYF. DNA of the CDR3: TGTGCCAGCAGCCAGGCACACCTACAGGAGCAGTACTTC. The V gene is TRBV7-9, the J gene TRBJ2-7; D is unresolved. V was cut by 5 bases and J by 7 bases, with 15 bases left in between. CDR1 SEHNR and CDR2 FQNEAQ come from the germline V gene (reference sequence). The CDR3 runs to 13 residues.

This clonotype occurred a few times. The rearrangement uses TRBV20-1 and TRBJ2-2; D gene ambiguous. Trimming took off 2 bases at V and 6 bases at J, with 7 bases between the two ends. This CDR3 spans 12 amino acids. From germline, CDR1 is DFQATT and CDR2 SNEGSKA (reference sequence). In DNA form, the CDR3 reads TGCAGTGCTAGAAGGTCGGCCGGGGAGCTGTTTTTT. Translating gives CSARRSAGELFF.

CDR3 nucleotide sequence: TGCGCCAGCACCGAGGGGGTTTCGATCGGGGAGCTGTTTTTT. Translation: CASTEGVSIGELFF. This chain uses TRBV5-1 with TRBJ2-2; tentatively, D is TRBD1 (6 bases). CDR1 and CDR2 from the germline V gene are SGHRS and YFSETQ. V was cut by 6 bases and J by 7 bases, with 16 bases left in between. This CDR3 is 14 amino acids long.

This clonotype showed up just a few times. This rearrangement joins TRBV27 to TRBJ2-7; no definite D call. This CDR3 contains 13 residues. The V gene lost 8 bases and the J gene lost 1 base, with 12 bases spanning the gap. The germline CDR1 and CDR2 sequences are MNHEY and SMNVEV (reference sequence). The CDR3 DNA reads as TGTGCCAGCGGGATCGGCAGTTCCTACGAGCAGTACTTC. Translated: CASGIGSSYEQYF.

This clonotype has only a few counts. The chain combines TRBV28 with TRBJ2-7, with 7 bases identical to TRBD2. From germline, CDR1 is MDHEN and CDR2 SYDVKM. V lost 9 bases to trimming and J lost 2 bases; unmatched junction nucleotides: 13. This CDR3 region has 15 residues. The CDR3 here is CASTQWASGTYEQYF. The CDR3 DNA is TGTGCCAGTACACAGTGGGCTAGCGGAACCTACGAGCAGTACTTC.

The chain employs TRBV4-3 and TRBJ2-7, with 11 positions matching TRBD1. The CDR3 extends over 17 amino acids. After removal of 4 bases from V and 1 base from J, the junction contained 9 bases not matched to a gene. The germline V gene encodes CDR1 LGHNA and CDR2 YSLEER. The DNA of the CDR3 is TGCGCCAGCAGCCTCTTAGTAGGGACAGGGGGGTCCTACGAGCAGTACTTC. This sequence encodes CASSLLVGTGGSYEQYF.

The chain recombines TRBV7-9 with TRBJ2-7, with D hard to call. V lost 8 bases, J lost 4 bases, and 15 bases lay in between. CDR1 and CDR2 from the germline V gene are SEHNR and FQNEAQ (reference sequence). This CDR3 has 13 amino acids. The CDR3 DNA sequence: TGTGCCAGCGCTGGGGTACTCGAGTACGAGCAGTACTTC. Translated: CASAGVLEYEQYF.

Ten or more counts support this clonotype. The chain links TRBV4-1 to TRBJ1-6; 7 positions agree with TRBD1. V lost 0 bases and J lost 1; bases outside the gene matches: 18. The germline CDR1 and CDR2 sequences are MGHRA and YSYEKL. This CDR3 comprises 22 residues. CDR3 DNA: TGCGCCAGCAGCCAAGAACATATCTTCCGGGACAGTGGGGATTCCTATAATTCACCCCTCCACTTT. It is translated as CASSQEHIFRDSGDSYNSPLHF.

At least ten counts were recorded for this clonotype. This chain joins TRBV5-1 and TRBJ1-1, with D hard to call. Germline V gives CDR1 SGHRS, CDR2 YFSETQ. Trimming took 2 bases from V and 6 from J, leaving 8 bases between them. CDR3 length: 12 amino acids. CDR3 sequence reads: CASSLGSAEAFF. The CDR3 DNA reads TGCGCCAGCAGCTTAGGTTCGGCTGAAGCTTTCTTT.

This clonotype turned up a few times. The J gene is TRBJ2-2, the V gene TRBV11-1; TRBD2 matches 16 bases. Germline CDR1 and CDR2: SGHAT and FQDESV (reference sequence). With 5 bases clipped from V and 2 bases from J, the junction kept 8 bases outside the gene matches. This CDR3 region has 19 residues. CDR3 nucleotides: TGTGCCAGCAGCGCCGGGACTAGCGGGGGGGCAGCAAACACCGGGGAGCTGTTTTTT. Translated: CASSAGTSGGAANTGELFF.

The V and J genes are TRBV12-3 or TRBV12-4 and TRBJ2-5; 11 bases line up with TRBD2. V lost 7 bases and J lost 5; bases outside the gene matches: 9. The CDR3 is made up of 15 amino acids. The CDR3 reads CASTTSGENRETQYF. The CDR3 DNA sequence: TGTGCCAGCACGACTAGCGGGGAGAATCGGGAGACCCAGTACTTC.